This TCR beta chain stems from a study of T cells in Graves' hyperthyroidism and ophthalmopathy. Template material for amplifying TCR beta CDR3 regions consisted of RNA transcripts. Researchers ran a first-round RT-PCR on the TCR CDR3 using the HTBI primer set. TCRdb recomputed calls from the multiplex PCR reads with MiXCR, one row per CDR3 protein. The data hold 450,000 to 550,000 distinct CDR3 sequences, with 24% observed a single time. Germline V CDR1 and CDR2: MNHEY, SMNVEV (reference sequence). The CDR3 consists of 14 residues. V shed 4 bases and J shed 0 bases, with 7 bases lying between them. The sample taken for sequencing was blood. This receptor was identified in a woman younger than 45 with Graves' ophthalmopathy. J is TRBJ2-1 and V is TRBV27, with a possible D match to TRBD2 (6 bases). For the CDR3, the DNA is TGTGCCAGCAGTTCGGGGGACTCCTACAATGAGCAGTTCTTC. This translates into CASSSGDSYNEQFF.